Each of the 5 T cell receptor beta chains below was sequenced from the same sample in a study of shared clonotypes between healthy human individuals. Data came from immunoSEQ multiplex PCR; TCRdb stores just in-frame clones and leaves some out. The data contain about 600,000 clones, around 97% of them seen just once; the ten biggest clones take up about 0.057%. The sequencing sample was made of naive CD4+ T cells sorted from blood. The sample's subset: CD45RA+ positively selected. These TCRs come from a woman between 25 and 40 years old in good health.

V usage is TRBV5-1 and J usage is TRBJ2-6; 9 bases map to TRBD1. CDR3 length: 18 amino acids. Germline V lookup: CDR1 SGHRS, CDR2 YFSETQ. Trimming at V came to 4 bases and at J to 0 bases, leaving 8 bases not matched to a gene. CDR3 coding DNA: TGCGCCAGCAGCCCCAGGGACAGGGATTACTCTGGGGCCAACGTCCTGACTTTC. Amino acids: CASSPRDRDYSGANVLTF.

This chain joins TRBV6-5 and TRBJ2-7, with 12 nucleotides matching TRBD1. Germline lookup yields CDR1 MNHEY and CDR2 SVGAGI. The V gene end was trimmed by 5 bases and the J gene end by 7 bases; junction bases not matched to a gene: 9. The CDR3 covers 15 residues. CDR3 in amino acids: CASSPAGTGGEEQYF. The CDR3 DNA sequence: TGTGCCAGCAGTCCGGCCGGGACAGGGGGCGAAGAGCAGTACTTC.

This chain joins TRBV6-1 and TRBJ1-2; no reliable D call. Between the trimmed V and J ends, which lost 5 bases and 3 bases, there was a span of 7 bases. The CDR3 runs to 12 residues. CDR1 and CDR2 from the germline V gene are MNHNS and SASEGT. CDR3 DNA sequence: TGTGCCAGCAGTTATCAGGACTATGGCTACACCTTC. It codes for CASSYQDYGYTF.

The rearrangement uses TRBV15 and TRBJ2-5; a weak D match, TRBD1 (5 bases). The DNA end favors TRBJ2-7, so the J call may be wrong. Germline CDR1 is LNHNV and CDR2 is YYDKDF (reference sequence). The CDR3 has 15 amino acids. CDR3 in amino acids: CATSREYQGIYEQYF. The DNA of the CDR3 is TGTGCCACCAGCAGAGAATATCAGGGCATCTACGAGCAGTACTTC.

The chain carries TRBV19 and TRBJ1-4; TRBD1 matches 7 bases. This CDR3 spans 15 amino acids. The J segment lost 0 bases and the V segment lost 6 bases, leaving 4 bases of the junction unmatched. Germline CDR1 LNHDA, CDR2 SQIVND (reference sequence). CDR3 nucleotide sequence: TGTGCCAGTAGCCCCGGGACAGCAACTAATGAAAAACTGTTTTTT. This translates into CASSPGTATNEKLFF.